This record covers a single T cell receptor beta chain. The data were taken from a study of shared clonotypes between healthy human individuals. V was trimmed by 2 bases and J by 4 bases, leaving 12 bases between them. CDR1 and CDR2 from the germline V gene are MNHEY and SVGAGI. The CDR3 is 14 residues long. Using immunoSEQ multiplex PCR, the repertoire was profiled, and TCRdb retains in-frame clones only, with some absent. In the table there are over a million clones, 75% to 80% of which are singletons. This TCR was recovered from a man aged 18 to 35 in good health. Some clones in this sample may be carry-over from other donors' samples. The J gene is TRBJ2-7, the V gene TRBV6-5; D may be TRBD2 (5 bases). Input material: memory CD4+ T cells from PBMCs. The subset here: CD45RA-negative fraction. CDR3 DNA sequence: TGTGCCAGCAGTTACACCCGGGATCCATACGAGCAGTACTTC. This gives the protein CASSYTRDPYEQYF.